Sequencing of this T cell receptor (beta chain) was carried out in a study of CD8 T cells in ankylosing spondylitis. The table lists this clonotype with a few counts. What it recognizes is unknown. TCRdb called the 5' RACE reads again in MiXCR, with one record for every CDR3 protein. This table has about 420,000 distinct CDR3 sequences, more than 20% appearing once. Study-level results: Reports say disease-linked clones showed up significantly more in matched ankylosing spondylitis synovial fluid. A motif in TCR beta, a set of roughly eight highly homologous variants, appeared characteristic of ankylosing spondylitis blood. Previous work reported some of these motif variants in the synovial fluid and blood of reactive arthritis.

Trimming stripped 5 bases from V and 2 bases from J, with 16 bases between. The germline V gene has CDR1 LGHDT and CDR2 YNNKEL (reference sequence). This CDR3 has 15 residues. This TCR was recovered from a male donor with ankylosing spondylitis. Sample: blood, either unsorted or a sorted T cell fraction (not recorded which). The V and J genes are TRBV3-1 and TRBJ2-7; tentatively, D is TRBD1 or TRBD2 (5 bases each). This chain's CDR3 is CASSEGALGTYEQYF. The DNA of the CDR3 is TGTGCCAGCAGCGAAGGGGCCCTCGGGACCTACGAGCAGTACTTC.